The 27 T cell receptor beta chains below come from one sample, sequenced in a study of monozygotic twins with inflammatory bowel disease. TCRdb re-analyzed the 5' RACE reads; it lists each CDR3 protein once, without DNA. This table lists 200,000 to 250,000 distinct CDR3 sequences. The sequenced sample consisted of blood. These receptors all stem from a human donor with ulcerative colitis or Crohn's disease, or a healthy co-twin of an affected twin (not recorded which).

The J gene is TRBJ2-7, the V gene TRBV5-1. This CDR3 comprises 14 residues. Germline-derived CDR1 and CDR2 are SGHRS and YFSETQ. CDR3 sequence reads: CASSLTGASYEQYF. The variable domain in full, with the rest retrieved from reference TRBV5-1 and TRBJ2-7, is KAGVTQTPRYLIKTRGQQVTLSCSPISGHRSVSWYQQTPGQGLQFLFEYFSETQRNKGNFPGRFSGRQFSNSRSEMNVSTLELGDSALYLCASSLTGASYEQYFGPGTRLTVT.

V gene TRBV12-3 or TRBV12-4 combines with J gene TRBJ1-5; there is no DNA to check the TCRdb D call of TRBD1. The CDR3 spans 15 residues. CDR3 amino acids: CASASGEGRNQPQHF.

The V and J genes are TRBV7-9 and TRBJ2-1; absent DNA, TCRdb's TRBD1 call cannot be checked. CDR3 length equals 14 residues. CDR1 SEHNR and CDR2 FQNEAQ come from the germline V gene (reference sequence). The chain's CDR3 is CASSLSGGYNEQFF.

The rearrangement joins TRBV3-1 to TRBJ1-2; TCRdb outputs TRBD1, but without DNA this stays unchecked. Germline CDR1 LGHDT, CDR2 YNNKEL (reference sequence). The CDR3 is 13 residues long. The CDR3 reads CASSPNQKTGETF.

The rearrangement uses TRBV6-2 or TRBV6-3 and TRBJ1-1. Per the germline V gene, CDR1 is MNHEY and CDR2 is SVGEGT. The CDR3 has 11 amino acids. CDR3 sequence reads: CASSYSTEAFF.

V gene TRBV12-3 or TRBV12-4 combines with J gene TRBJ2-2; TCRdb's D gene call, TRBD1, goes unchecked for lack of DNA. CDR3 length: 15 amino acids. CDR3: CASSFRDRVYGELFF.

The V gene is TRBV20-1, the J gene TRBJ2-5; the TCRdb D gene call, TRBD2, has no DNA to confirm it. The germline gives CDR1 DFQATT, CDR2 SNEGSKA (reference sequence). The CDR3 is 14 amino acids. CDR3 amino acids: CSAEVAGGQETQYF.

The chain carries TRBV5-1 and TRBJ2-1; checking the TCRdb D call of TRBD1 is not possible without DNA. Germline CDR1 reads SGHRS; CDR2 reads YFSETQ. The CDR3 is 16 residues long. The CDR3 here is CASSPAFPLSYNEQFF.

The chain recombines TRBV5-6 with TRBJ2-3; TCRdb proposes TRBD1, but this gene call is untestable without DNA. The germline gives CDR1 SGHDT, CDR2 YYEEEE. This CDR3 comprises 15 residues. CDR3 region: CASRGGASRTDTQYF.

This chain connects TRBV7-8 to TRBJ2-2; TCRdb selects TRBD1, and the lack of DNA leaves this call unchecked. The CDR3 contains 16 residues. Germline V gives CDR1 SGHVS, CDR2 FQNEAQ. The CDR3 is CASSPRQGLNTGELFF.

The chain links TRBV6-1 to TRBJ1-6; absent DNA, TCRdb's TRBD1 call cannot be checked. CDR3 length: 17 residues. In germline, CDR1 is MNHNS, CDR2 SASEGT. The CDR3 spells CASTIRDTSSYNSPLHF.

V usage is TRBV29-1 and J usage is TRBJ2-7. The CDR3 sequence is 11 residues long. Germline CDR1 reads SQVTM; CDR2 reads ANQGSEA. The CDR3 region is CSVEGSYEQYF.

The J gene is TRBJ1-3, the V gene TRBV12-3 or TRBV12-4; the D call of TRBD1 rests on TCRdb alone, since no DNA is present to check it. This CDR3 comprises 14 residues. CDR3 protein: CASSLAGVQDTIYF.

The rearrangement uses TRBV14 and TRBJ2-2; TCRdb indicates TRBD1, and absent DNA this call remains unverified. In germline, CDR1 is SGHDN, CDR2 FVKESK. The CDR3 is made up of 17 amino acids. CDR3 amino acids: CASSPKPLTGPTGELFF.

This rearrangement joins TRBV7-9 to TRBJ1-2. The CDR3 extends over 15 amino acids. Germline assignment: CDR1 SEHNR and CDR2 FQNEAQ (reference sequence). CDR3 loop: CASSLNEGSNYGYTF. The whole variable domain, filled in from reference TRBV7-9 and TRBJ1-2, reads DTGVSQNPRHKITKRGQNVTFRCDPISEHNRLYWYRQTLGQGPEFLTYFQNEAQLEKSRLLSDRFSAERPKGSFSTLEIQRTEQGDSAMYLCASSLNEGSNYGYTFGSGTRLTVV.

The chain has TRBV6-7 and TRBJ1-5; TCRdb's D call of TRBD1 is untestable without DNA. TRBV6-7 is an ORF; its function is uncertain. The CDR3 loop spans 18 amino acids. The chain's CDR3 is CASSLGQGAYGSNQPQHF.

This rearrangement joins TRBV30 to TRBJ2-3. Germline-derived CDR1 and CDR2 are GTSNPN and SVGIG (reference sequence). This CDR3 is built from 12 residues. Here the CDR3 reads CAWSFSTDTQYF.

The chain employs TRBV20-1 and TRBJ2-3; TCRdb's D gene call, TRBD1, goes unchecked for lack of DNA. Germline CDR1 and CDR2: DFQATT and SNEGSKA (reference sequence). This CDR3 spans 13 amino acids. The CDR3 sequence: CSATGGGTDTQYF.

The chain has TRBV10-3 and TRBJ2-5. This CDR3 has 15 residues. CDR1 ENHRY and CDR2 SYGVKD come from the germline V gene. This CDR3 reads CAISGEASAEETQYF.

CDR3 residues: CASSKVHSYGYTF. The chain is built from TRBV21-1 and TRBJ1-2. TRBV21-1 is annotated as a pseudogene. The CDR3 sequence is 13 residues long.

CDR3 amino acids: CASSGDRGVLNEQYF. This chain joins TRBV5-4 and TRBJ2-7; the D call of TRBD1 rests on TCRdb alone, since no DNA is present to check it. This CDR3 spans 15 amino acids. Germline CDR1 is SGHNT and CDR2 is YYREEE (reference sequence).

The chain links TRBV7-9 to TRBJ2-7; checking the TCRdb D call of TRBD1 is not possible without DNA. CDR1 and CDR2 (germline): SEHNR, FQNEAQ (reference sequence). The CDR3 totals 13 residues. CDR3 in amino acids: CASSPGISGEQYF.

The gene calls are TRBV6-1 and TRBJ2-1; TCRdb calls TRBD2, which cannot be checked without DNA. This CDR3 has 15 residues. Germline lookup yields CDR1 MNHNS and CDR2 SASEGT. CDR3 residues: CASSASGGDYNEQFF.

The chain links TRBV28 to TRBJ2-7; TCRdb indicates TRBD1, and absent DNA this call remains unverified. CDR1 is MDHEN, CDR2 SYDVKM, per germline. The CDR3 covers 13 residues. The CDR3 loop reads CASSPVRGGEQYF.

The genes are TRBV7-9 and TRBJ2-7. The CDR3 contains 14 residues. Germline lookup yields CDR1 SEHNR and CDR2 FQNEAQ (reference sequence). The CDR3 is CASSLKGTSYEQYF.

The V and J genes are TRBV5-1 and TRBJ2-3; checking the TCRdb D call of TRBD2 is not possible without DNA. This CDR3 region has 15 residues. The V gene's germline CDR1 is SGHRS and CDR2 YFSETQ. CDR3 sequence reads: CASSSGTSGPDTQYF.

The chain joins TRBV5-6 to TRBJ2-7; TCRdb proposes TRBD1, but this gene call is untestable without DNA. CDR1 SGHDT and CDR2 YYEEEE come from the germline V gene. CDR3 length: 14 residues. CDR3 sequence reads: CASSTRQGTHEQYF. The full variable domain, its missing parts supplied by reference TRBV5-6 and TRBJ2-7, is DAGVTQSPTHLIKTRGQQVTLRCSPKSGHDTVSWYQQALGQGPQFIFQYYEEEERQRGNFPDRFSGHQFPNYSSELNVNALLLGDSALYLCASSTRQGTHEQYFGPGTRLTVT.